This TCR beta chain came from a study of blood T cell dynamics during melanoma immunotherapy. Study overall: Standard first-line treatment here was pembrolizumab or nivolumab plus ipilimumab in metastatic melanoma.

Described time point: week 3, after first cycle of checkpoint inhibitor. Notes on the study in general: Whether repertoire-driving clones were melanoma-specific could not be determined.

Trimming removed 3 bases from V and 0 bases from J, with 19 bases in between. In germline, CDR1 is SGDLS, CDR2 YYNGEE. This CDR3 is 17 amino acids long. This clone came up once. Its specificity is not known. DNA loading was fixed at 350 to 450 ng for all bulk PBMC samples. Assay used: immunoSEQ multiplex PCR; TCRdb lists only in-frame clones, some missing. Here the sample spans about 28,000 clones, 75% to 90% being singletons. This TCR derives from a human donor with melanoma. This chain uses TRBV9 with TRBJ2-7; either TRBD1 or TRBD2 may fit D (5 bases each). This specimen consisted of blood, obtained from a patient treated with checkpoint blockade. The CDR3 here is CASSGGAGSANSYEQYF. For the CDR3, the DNA is TGTGCCAGCAGCGGAGGGGCTGGGAGCGCCAACTCCTACGAGCAGTACTTC.